The 5 T cell receptor beta chains given below trace back to one sample, sequenced in a study of cytomegalovirus exposure and HLA in healthy donors. Only in-frame clones appear in the TCRdb table, and some are missing; sequencing was by immunoSEQ multiplex PCR. The sample shows around 180,000 clones, more than 80% of them seen only once. The sequenced sample was PBMCs. These receptors originate from a young man in good health and CMV-seropositive.

The V and J genes are TRBV5-1 and TRBJ2-5, with D maybe TRBD2 (6 bases). With 6 bases removed from V and 4 bases from J, the gap between germline ends came to 16 bases. The CDR3 consists of 14 residues. In germline, CDR1 is SGHRS, CDR2 YFSETQ. In nucleotides, the CDR3 is TGCGCCAGCACCCTTTATGGGGAGGTAGAGACCCAGTACTTC. Encoded protein: CASTLYGEVETQYF.

The J gene is TRBJ1-1, the V gene TRBV25-1; D is possibly TRBD1 (6 bases). The V end lost 6 bases, the J end lost 1 base, and 12 bases lay between the germline ends. This CDR3 is built from 14 residues. The germline CDR1 and CDR2 sequences are MGHDK and SYGVNS. The CDR3 spells CASSGWTENTEAFF. The CDR3 DNA sequence: TGTGCCAGCAGCGGTTGGACAGAGAACACTGAAGCTTTCTTT.

The rearrangement uses TRBV6-1 and TRBJ2-3, with 7 bases identical to TRBD1. Trimming took 4 bases from V and 1 from J; bases not matched to a gene: 8. Per the germline V gene, CDR1 is MNHNS and CDR2 is SASEGT. The CDR3 runs to 16 residues. DNA for the CDR3: TGTGCCAGCAGTGCCGAACAGGGGATGGGCACAGATACGCAGTATTTT. Its protein product is CASSAEQGMGTDTQYF.

The gene calls are TRBV7-2 and TRBJ2-7; tentatively, D is TRBD2 (6 bases). Between the trimmed V and J ends, which lost 5 bases and 5 bases, there was a span of 16 bases. There are 14 residues in the CDR3. Per the germline V gene, CDR1 is SGHTA and CDR2 is FQGNSA. CDR3 sequence: CASSLGGPADEQYF. CDR3 bases: TGTGCCAGCAGCCTCGGAGGGCCAGCCGACGAGCAGTACTTC.

The chain couples TRBV7-9 to TRBJ1-4; D unresolved. V lost 1 base and J 8 bases, leaving 14 bases between the germline ends. Germline V gene data show CDR1 as SEHNR and CDR2 as FQNEAQ (reference sequence). This CDR3 has 15 residues. CDR3 in amino acids: CASSLENRPGEKLFF. In nucleotides, the CDR3 is TGTGCCAGCAGCTTAGAGAACCGGCCGGGGGAAAAACTGTTTTTT.